Given below is one TCR beta chain in context. The target antigen is unknown. The time point denotes: week 5, during vaccination. One vaccine dose held 300 ug of mutant IDH1 20-mer peptide and came with topical imiquimod. Some clones are missing from TCRdb's copy, which holds only in-frame ones; the method was immunoSEQ multiplex PCR. The data show under 95,000 clones, 90% to 95% seen once. This sample is drawn from a study of a mutant IDH1 vaccine in newly diagnosed glioma. Overall study: During weeks 1, 3, 5, 7, 11, 15, 19 and 23, patients received eight vaccinations. Once 4-6 weeks had passed after radiotherapy alone, vaccination started, or it started with temozolomide cycles. Patients previously underwent radiotherapy, temozolomide, or both, and most underwent both. Averaging roughly 40 years of age, treated patients were approximately 62% male and approximately 40% female.

CDR3 length: 15 residues. Per the germline V gene, CDR1 is SGDLS and CDR2 is YYNGEE. V lost 3 bases and J 5 bases, leaving 14 bases between the germline ends. This clonotype was obtained from a woman between 50 and 59 years old with glioma. Sequenced material: PBMCs, taken from a glioma patient whose treatment included an IDH1 peptide vaccine. The chain recombines TRBV9 with TRBJ1-4; D remains unclear. CDR3 sequence (DNA): TGTGCCAGCAGCGCTAGTCTGGTCCTAAATGAAAAACTGTTTTTT. This gives the protein CASSASLVLNEKLFF.